The clone carrying this TCR beta chain has at least ten counts. Axillary draining lymph nodes of breast cancer patients supplied the node samples. One entry per CDR3 protein, called by TCRdb with MiXCR from the multiplex PCR reads. The table shows about 200,000 distinct CDR3 sequences, with 31% occurring only once. This specimen belongs to a study of breast tumors, draining lymph nodes, adjacent tissues. J lost 1 base, V lost 0 bases, and 3 bases had no gene match. CDR3 length equals 16 residues. Germline V gene data show CDR1 as SEHNR and CDR2 as FQNEAQ (reference sequence). This receptor was obtained from a female donor with breast cancer. Some clones in this sample may be carry-over from other donors' samples. The V call is TRBV7-9, the J call TRBJ1-2; TRBD1 agrees at 9 bases. The specimen sequenced was axillary lymph node tissue. The CDR3 region is CASSLARDRVNYGYTF. The CDR3 nucleotides read TGTGCCAGCAGCTTAGCGCGGGACAGGGTTAACTATGGCTACACCTTC.